This TCR beta chain was profiled in a study of blood T cell repertoires in COVID-19. This table comes from immunoSEQ multiplex PCR, and its TCRdb copy is limited to in-frame clones, with some not included. The sample carries about 150,000 clones, around four fifths recorded once. The sequenced material came from peripheral blood. The TCR was taken from an elderly woman with COVID-19, enrolled during active disease.

The CDR3 region has the DNA TGTGCCAGCAGCTTAGGACTGAGTAACACCATATATTTT. Protein: CASSLGLSNTIYF. The chain is built from TRBV11-2 and TRBJ1-3, with D unclear. The CDR3 contains 13 residues. From germline, CDR1 is SGHAT and CDR2 FQNNGV. V lost 1 base and J lost 7, with 8 bases in between.